The clone carrying this T cell receptor (beta chain) has only one observation. The data originate from a study of identical twins' blood T cells. V dropped 6 bases and J dropped 2 bases, with 10 bases sitting between them. This CDR3 is built from 14 residues. TCRdb fed the 5' RACE reads into MiXCR, producing one record per CDR3 protein. The sample lists 350,000 to 450,000 distinct CDR3 sequences; about 28% were seen once. V is TRBV12-3 or TRBV12-4 and J is TRBJ2-2, with D uncertain. This sequence was found in a woman aged 18 to 55 in good health. Sample: PBMCs. CDR3 DNA sequence: TGTGCCAGCAGCCCCGACCCTAACACCGGGGAGCTGTTTTTT. Translating it yields CASSPDPNTGELFF.